This T cell receptor (beta chain) was observed in a study of cytomegalovirus exposure and HLA in healthy donors. Researchers ran the PCR with 60 Vbeta and 13 Jbeta primers. Study processing details: The count from a later analysis was tens of millions of unique TCR beta chains, 9.5 million to 11 million of them shared. The repertoire was sequenced with immunoSEQ multiplex PCR; TCRdb's copy has only in-frame clones and lacks some. V and J calls and clone size are given by that table; D and trimming were obtained from the DNA. The sample holds roughly 140,000 clones, about 80% seen once. Overall study results and limits: Per a later analysis, HLA-associated TCR beta chains showed more clonal expansion than other, equally common TCR beta chains.

This clone was seen just once. Antigen specificity is unknown. The sequencing sample was made of PBMCs. The source is a man aged 25 to 45 in good health and CMV-seronegative.

CDR3 in amino acids: CASRFPGTSGETQYF. The CDR3 nucleotides are TGTGCCAGCAGGTTCCCCGGGACTAGCGGAGAGACCCAGTACTTC. This chain connects TRBV28 to TRBJ2-5; the match to TRBD2 covers 11 bases. Per germline, CDR1 MDHEN and CDR2 SYDVKM. The CDR3 covers 15 residues. Trimming cost V 6 bases and J 4 bases; bases outside gene matches: 7. Complete variable domain (other parts from reference TRBV28 and TRBJ2-5): DVKVTQSSRYLVKRTGEKVFLECVQDMDHENMFWYRQDPGLGLRLIYFSYDVKMKEKGDIPEGYSVSREKKERFSLILESASTNQTSMYLCASRFPGTSGETQYFGPGTRLLVL.